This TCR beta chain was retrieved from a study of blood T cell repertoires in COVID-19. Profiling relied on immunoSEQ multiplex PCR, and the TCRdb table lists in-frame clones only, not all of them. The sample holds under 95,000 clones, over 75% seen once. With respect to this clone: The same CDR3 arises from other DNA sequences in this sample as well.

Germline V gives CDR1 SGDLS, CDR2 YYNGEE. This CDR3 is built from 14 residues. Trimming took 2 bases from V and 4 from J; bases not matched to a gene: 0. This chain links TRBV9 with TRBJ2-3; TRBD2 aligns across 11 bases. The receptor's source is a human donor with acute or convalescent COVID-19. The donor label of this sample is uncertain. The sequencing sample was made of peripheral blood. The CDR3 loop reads CASSVSGGADTQYF. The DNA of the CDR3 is TGTGCCAGCAGCGTTAGCGGGGGGGCAGATACGCAGTATTTT.